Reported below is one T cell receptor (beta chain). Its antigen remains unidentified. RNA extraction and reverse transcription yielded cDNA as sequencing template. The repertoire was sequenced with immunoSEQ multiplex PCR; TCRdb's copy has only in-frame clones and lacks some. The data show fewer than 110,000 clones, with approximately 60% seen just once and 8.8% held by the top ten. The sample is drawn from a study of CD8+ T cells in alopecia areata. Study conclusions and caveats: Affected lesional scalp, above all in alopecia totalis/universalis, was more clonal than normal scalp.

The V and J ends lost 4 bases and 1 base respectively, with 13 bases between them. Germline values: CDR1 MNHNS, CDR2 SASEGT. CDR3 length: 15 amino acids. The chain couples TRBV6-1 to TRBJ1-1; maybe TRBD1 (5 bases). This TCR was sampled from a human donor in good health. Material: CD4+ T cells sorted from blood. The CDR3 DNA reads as TGTGCCAGCAGTGTAACGGGACTTTCGAACACTGAAGCTTTCTTT. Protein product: CASSVTGLSNTEAFF.